These 31 T cell receptor beta chains were all obtained from the same sample, sequenced in a study of CXCR3-negative and CXCR3-positive naive CD8 T cells. Antigens of these TCRs are unknown. Notes on the study in general: CXCR3-positive naive cells carried more hydrophobic TRB CDR3s than CXCR3-negative ones.

UMI labels and 5' RACE were used to prepare the TRB cDNA libraries. TCRdb reprocessed the 5' RACE reads, with one entry per CDR3 protein and no DNA. The sample data list tens of thousands of distinct CDR3 sequences. The sequenced sample consisted of naive CXCR3+ CD8+ T cells from blood. Subset described: CD45RO-CCR7+CD27+CD95- naive CD8+ T cells expressing CXCR3 (TNR3+). All receptors derive from a human donor in good health. Some clones in this sample may be carry-over from other donors' samples.

V gene TRBV27 combines with J gene TRBJ1-4; no DNA is available, so the TRBD1 call from TCRdb remains unchecked. The CDR3 consists of 18 residues. CDR1 MNHEY and CDR2 SMNVEV come from the germline V gene (reference sequence). CDR3 amino acids: CASSPPRGESLTNEKLFF.

The V and J genes are TRBV29-1 and TRBJ2-1; no DNA is available, so the TRBD2 call from TCRdb remains unchecked. Germline CDR1 and CDR2: SQVTM and ANQGSEA. The CDR3 consists of 16 residues. CDR3 residues: CSGDGTSGKNYNEQFF.

This sequence joins TRBV5-1 and TRBJ2-1; TCRdb's D call of TRBD2 is untestable without DNA. CDR1 SGHRS and CDR2 YFSETQ come from the germline V gene. CDR3 length: 16 residues. CDR3 sequence: CASSFTSGASYNEQFF.

The rearrangement joins TRBV27 to TRBJ2-7; the TCRdb call, TRBD2, lacks DNA for checking. Germline loops: CDR1 MNHEY, CDR2 SMNVEV (reference sequence). The CDR3 runs 15 residues. The CDR3 protein is CATKSSIAGTYEQYF.

CDR3 in amino acids: CSAREIADRPDYGYTF. The chain joins TRBV20-1 to TRBJ1-2; the TRBD1 assignment by TCRdb is unverifiable without DNA. Germline lookup yields CDR1 DFQATT and CDR2 SNEGSKA (reference sequence). This CDR3 is built from 16 residues.

The chain combines TRBV14 with TRBJ2-1; there is no DNA to check the TCRdb D call of TRBD2. This CDR3 comprises 15 residues. Germline V gene lookup returns CDR1 SGHDN and CDR2 FVKESK. CDR3: CASSPLADGYNEQFF.

The rearrangement links TRBV9 to TRBJ2-1; TCRdb gives TRBD2 as the D gene, but with no DNA this cannot be confirmed. The CDR3 is 17 residues long. Germline CDR1 is SGDLS and CDR2 is YYNGEE. The CDR3 loop is CASSFVAGPSSYNEQFF.

J is TRBJ2-2 and V is TRBV6-2 or TRBV6-3. The V gene's germline CDR1 is MNHEY and CDR2 SVGEGT. The CDR3 runs 16 residues. The CDR3 here is CASLTDDNPNTGELFF.

This chain connects TRBV6-6 to TRBJ1-4. This CDR3 comprises 16 residues. Germline lookup yields CDR1 MNHNY and CDR2 SVGAGI (reference sequence). The CDR3 protein is CASSYSRTEINEKLFF.

The V and J genes are TRBV29-1 and TRBJ2-7. Germline CDR1 is SQVTM and CDR2 is ANQGSEA. This CDR3 spans 11 amino acids. The CDR3 protein is CSVVEGYEQYF.

The V and J genes are TRBV11-3 and TRBJ1-6. Germline CDR1 reads SGHNT; CDR2 reads YENEEA. The CDR3 spans 14 residues. The CDR3: CASSRTGDNSPLHF.

The chain links TRBV5-1 to TRBJ2-5; checking the TCRdb D call of TRBD2 is not possible without DNA. The CDR3 length is 14 residues. Germline V gene sequence: CDR1 SGHRS, CDR2 YFSETQ. The CDR3 protein is CASSLGSREGTQYF.

Measured by frequency, this clonotype is medium-sized. V and J are TRBV23-1 and TRBJ2-1; TCRdb designates TRBD2, a call that cannot be tested without DNA. TRBV23-1 is marked as an open reading frame, function uncertain. The CDR3 is 17 residues long. The CDR3 protein is CASRTIVASESYNEQFF.

V and J are TRBV6-5 and TRBJ2-1. Germline values: CDR1 MNHEY, CDR2 SVGAGI. The CDR3 loop spans 12 amino acids. This CDR3 is CASSYSNNEQFF.

This chain joins TRBV28 and TRBJ1-6; the D call of TRBD1 rests on TCRdb alone, since no DNA is present to check it. CDR1 and CDR2 from the germline V gene are MDHEN and SYDVKM. The CDR3 is made up of 13 amino acids. The CDR3 loop is CASSIPGNSPLHF.

The chain carries TRBV7-9 and TRBJ2-3. The CDR3 is 11 amino acids. The germline gives CDR1 SEHNR, CDR2 FQNEAQ (reference sequence). Here the CDR3 reads CASSLQDTQYF.

V is TRBV18 and J is TRBJ2-7; TCRdb's assignment of TRBD2 cannot be checked, as there is no DNA. The germline CDR1 and CDR2 sequences are KGHSH and LQKENI. The CDR3 extends over 14 amino acids. The CDR3 loop reads CASSHPGTNDEQYF. Supplemented by reference TRBV18 and TRBJ2-7, the full variable domain reads NAGVMQNPRHLVRRRGQEARLRCSPMKGHSHVYWYRQLPEEGLKFMVYLQKENIIDESGMPKERFSAEFPKEGPSILRIQQVVRGDSAAYFCASSHPGTNDEQYFGPGTRLTVT.

V is TRBV12-3 or TRBV12-4 and J is TRBJ2-2; TCRdb outputs TRBD1, but without DNA this stays unchecked. This CDR3 region has 14 residues. The CDR3 sequence: CASSLAERGAELFF.

The chain links TRBV5-5 to TRBJ2-2. In germline, CDR1 is SGHKS, CDR2 YYEKEE (reference sequence). The CDR3 has 16 residues. The CDR3 reads CASSLYQAAITGELFF.

This chain joins TRBV6-5 and TRBJ2-2; the TCRdb D gene call, TRBD1, has no DNA to confirm it. The CDR3 covers 16 residues. Germline-derived CDR1 and CDR2 are MNHEY and SVGAGI. CDR3 protein: CASSYSAGQVTGELFF.

The rearrangement joins TRBV6-5 to TRBJ1-1. In germline, CDR1 is MNHEY, CDR2 SVGAGI. This CDR3 contains 13 residues. The CDR3 region is CASSPGTDTEAFF.

This sequence joins TRBV19 and TRBJ2-1; the TCRdb call, TRBD1, lacks DNA for checking. Germline V gives CDR1 LNHDA, CDR2 SQIVND (reference sequence). The CDR3 totals 14 residues. Here the CDR3 reads CASTLGTVYNEQFF.

The CDR3 sequence: CASSFGGGSYNEQFF. This chain links TRBV7-2 with TRBJ2-1. CDR1 and CDR2 from the germline V gene are SGHTA and FQGNSA. The CDR3 spans 15 residues. Full variable domain (missing parts from reference TRBV7-2 and TRBJ2-1): GAGVSQSPSNKVTEKGKDVELRCDPISGHTALYWYRQSLGQGLEFLIYFQGNSAPDKSGLPSDRFSAERTGGSVSTLTIQRTQQEDSAVYLCASSFGGGSYNEQFFGPGTRLTVL.

The rearrangement links TRBV7-9 to TRBJ2-1; TCRdb's D gene call, TRBD1, goes unchecked for lack of DNA. The V gene's germline CDR1 is SEHNR and CDR2 FQNEAQ (reference sequence). CDR3 length equals 16 residues. This CDR3 reads CASSDEPGFSYNEQFF.

J is TRBJ2-1 and V is TRBV5-4; the TCRdb D gene call, TRBD1, has no DNA to confirm it. CDR3 length equals 15 residues. Germline V gene data show CDR1 as SGHNT and CDR2 as YYREEE (reference sequence). CDR3 loop: CASSLNGAGVYEQFF.

The chain recombines TRBV6-1 with TRBJ2-3; no DNA is available, so the TRBD2 call from TCRdb remains unchecked. The germline gives CDR1 MNHNS, CDR2 SASEGT. The CDR3 is 17 residues long. The CDR3: CASSDPTAGGRTDTQYF.

The chain combines TRBV12-3 or TRBV12-4 with TRBJ1-1. The CDR3 is 13 amino acids. CDR3 region: CASSLGVATEAFF.

The gene calls are TRBV5-6 and TRBJ1-1. Per the germline V gene, CDR1 is SGHDT and CDR2 is YYEEEE. This CDR3 has 14 residues. CDR3 residues: CASSLDRMNTEAFF.

V gene TRBV3-1 combines with J gene TRBJ2-7; no DNA is available, so the TRBD1 call from TCRdb remains unchecked. Germline V lookup: CDR1 LGHDT, CDR2 YNNKEL (reference sequence). This CDR3 comprises 15 residues. CDR3 region: CASSPNRDRDYEQYF.

CDR3 region: CASSPPGGGLYTEAFF. The rearrangement uses TRBV18 and TRBJ1-1. The CDR3 sequence is 16 residues long. The germline CDR1 and CDR2 sequences are KGHSH and LQKENI.

The genes are TRBV28 and TRBJ2-1. Germline lookup yields CDR1 MDHEN and CDR2 SYDVKM. CDR3 length: 15 amino acids. The CDR3 loop is CASRIAGSSYNEQFF.